Listed here are 8 T cell receptor beta chains from one sample, sequenced in a study of shared clonotypes between healthy human individuals. Produced via immunoSEQ multiplex PCR; TCRdb's table is partial and in-frame only. This sample yields under 1,100,000 clones, of which 75% to 80% are seen a single time; around 0.61% belongs to the top ten. Sequencing was performed on memory CD4+ T cells from PBMCs. This sample's subset: CD45RA-negative fraction. The receptors come from a man aged 18 to 35 in good health. Some clones in this sample may be carry-over from other donors' samples.

The V call is TRBV2, the J call TRBJ2-3, with 9 bases identical to TRBD2. Per germline, CDR1 SNHLY and CDR2 FYNNEI. With 4 bases clipped from V and 4 bases from J, the junction kept 9 bases outside the gene matches. The length of the CDR3 is 16 residues. The chain's CDR3 is CASSARAGGIADTQYF. The CDR3 nucleotides are TGTGCCAGCAGTGCTCGAGCGGGAGGAATCGCAGATACGCAGTATTTT.

The chain links TRBV5-6 to TRBJ1-5; 8 bases map to TRBD1. The CDR3 length is 15 residues. CDR1 SGHDT and CDR2 YYEEEE come from the germline V gene. V shed 4 bases and J 2 bases; nucleotides not matched to a gene: 5. CDR3 in DNA: TGTGCCAGCAGCCGGGGACAGGTTGGCAATCAGCCCCAGCATTTT. Encoded protein: CASSRGQVGNQPQHF.

The rearrangement uses TRBV30 and TRBJ1-1; D is undetermined. This CDR3 is 13 amino acids long. Per the germline V gene, CDR1 is GTSNPN and CDR2 is SVGIG (reference sequence). The V gene lost 3 bases and the J gene lost 11 bases, with 19 bases spanning the gap. The CDR3 DNA is TGTGCCTGGAGACGGCATTTACTTCTGTTCGCTTTCTTT. Amino acid sequence: CAWRRHLLLFAFF. The full variable domain, in which reference TRBV30 and TRBJ1-1 provide the parts outside the CDR3, is SQTIHQWPATLVQPVGSPLSLECTVEGTSNPNLYWYRQAAGRGLQLLFYSVGIGQISSEVPQNLSASRPQDRQFILSSKKLLLSDSGFYLCAWRRHLLLFAFFGQGTRLTVV.

The chain carries TRBV7-3 and TRBJ2-7; 11 nucleotides align to TRBD2. This CDR3 comprises 15 residues. Germline trimming cut 5 bases from V and 5 bases from J; bases unmatched to any gene: 8. Per the germline V gene, CDR1 is SGHTA and CDR2 is FQGTGA. CDR3 bases: TGTGCCAGCAGCCCTACTAGCGGGAGTTTCCACGAGCAGTACTTC. Encoded protein: CASSPTSGSFHEQYF.

The rearrangement uses TRBV7-8 and TRBJ1-4; TRBD1 is a possible D gene (5 bases). The CDR3 is made up of 16 amino acids. Germline values: CDR1 SGHVS, CDR2 FQNEAQ. V was shortened by 2 bases and J by 0 bases, with 10 bases between the two germline ends. The CDR3 spells CASSLILTATNEKLFF. CDR3 DNA: TGTGCCAGCAGCTTAATCTTGACAGCAACTAATGAAAAACTGTTTTTT.

The V gene is TRBV25-1, the J gene TRBJ2-6; D is tentatively TRBD1 or TRBD2 (6 bases each). Trimming shortened V by 4 bases and J by 4 bases, and 14 bases separated the two germline ends. The CDR3 runs 16 residues. Germline CDR1 reads MGHDK; CDR2 reads SYGVNS. CDR3 amino acids: CASSGPGGPGANVLTF. DNA of the CDR3: TGTGCCAGCAGTGGACCCGGGGGCCCGGGGGCCAACGTCCTGACTTTC.

The CDR3 nucleotides read TGTGCCAGCAGCGTAGCTCCGACTGGATTCGGGGAGACCCAGTACTTC. Residues: CASSVAPTGFGETQYF. This chain uses TRBV9 with TRBJ2-5; no reliable D call. This CDR3 has 16 amino acids. Looked up from germline, CDR1 is SGDLS and CDR2 is YYNGEE. V lost 0 bases to trimming and J lost 5 bases, with 17 bases between them.

The rearrangement uses TRBV5-1 and TRBJ2-3; tentatively, D is TRBD1 (6 bases). The germline gives CDR1 SGHRS, CDR2 YFSETQ. V was shortened by 3 bases and J by 6 bases, with 11 bases between the two germline ends. This CDR3 contains 13 residues. The CDR3 here is CASSSPGADTQYF. The DNA of the CDR3 is TGCGCCAGCAGCTCCCCAGGGGCGGATACGCAGTATTTT.